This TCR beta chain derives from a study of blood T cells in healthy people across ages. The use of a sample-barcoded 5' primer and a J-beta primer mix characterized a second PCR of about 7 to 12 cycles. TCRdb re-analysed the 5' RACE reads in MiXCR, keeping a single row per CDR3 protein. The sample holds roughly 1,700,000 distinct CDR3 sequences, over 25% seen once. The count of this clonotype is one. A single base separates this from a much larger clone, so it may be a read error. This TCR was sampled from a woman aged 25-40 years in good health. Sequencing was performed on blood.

CDR3 sequence: CASNDRGGHNEQFF. In nucleotides, the CDR3 is TGTGCCAGCAACGATAGAGGGGGCCATAATGAGCAGTTCTTC. The chain joins TRBV6-1 to TRBJ2-1; 7 nucleotides align to TRBD1. The CDR3 has 14 residues. V lost 7 bases, J lost 7 bases, and 10 bases stayed unmatched. Looked up from germline, CDR1 is MNHNS and CDR2 is SASEGT.